Following are 10 T cell receptor beta chains from one sample sequenced in a study of blood T cell repertoires in COVID-19. The table came from immunoSEQ multiplex PCR; TCRdb's copy has only in-frame clones and leaves some out. The sample lists 70,000 to 85,000 clones; about 83% were seen once. Sequenced material: peripheral blood. Source of these receptors: an older man with active or convalescent COVID-19.

The genes are TRBV11-2 and TRBJ2-7; tentatively, D is TRBD1 (5 bases). The V end lost 4 bases, the J end lost 2 bases, and 15 bases lay between the germline ends. The CDR3 is 15 residues long. Germline lookup yields CDR1 SGHAT and CDR2 FQNNGV. The CDR3 here is CASSSLQGYTYEQYF. CDR3 bases: TGTGCCAGCAGCTCTCTCCAGGGCTATACCTACGAGCAGTACTTC.

This sequence joins TRBV30 and TRBJ2-1, with D unclear. Germline V gives CDR1 GTSNPN, CDR2 SVGIG (reference sequence). V lost 7 bases and J 8 bases, leaving 24 bases between the germline ends. This CDR3 spans 15 amino acids. CDR3 loop: CASYSGPQMGHEQFF. The CDR3 DNA sequence: TGTGCCTCCTACTCTGGGCCCCAGATGGGTCATGAGCAGTTCTTC.

The rearrangement links TRBV6-4 to TRBJ2-5, with a tentative D call TRBD1 (6 bases). V was trimmed by 4 bases and J by 1 base, leaving 13 bases between them. Germline assignment: CDR1 MRHNA and CDR2 SNTAGT. This CDR3 has 15 residues. The CDR3 here is CASSARGRSQETQYF. The CDR3, as DNA: TGTGCCAGCAGTGCCAGGGGCCGGTCCCAAGAGACCCAGTACTTC.

In nucleotides, the CDR3 is TGCGCCAGCAGCCGGACAGAAAACGACCGTAATGAAAAACTGTTTTTT. This gives the protein CASSRTENDRNEKLFF. The chain has TRBV4-1 and TRBJ1-4; maybe TRBD1 (6 bases). V lost 4 bases, J lost 4 bases, and 16 bases lay in between. The CDR3 consists of 16 residues. Germline values: CDR1 MGHRA, CDR2 YSYEKL.

The chain recombines TRBV5-1 with TRBJ1-2, with a possible D match to TRBD1 (5 bases). This CDR3 spans 15 amino acids. Germline V gives CDR1 SGHRS, CDR2 YFSETQ. Trimming left V 2 bases short and J 0 bases short, with 11 bases between. CDR3 in amino acids: CASSFVTGANYGYTF. In DNA form, the CDR3 reads TGCGCCAGCAGCTTCGTAACAGGAGCTAACTATGGCTACACCTTC.

This chain links TRBV30 with TRBJ2-5, with 13 bases that match TRBD2. This CDR3 spans 13 amino acids. V shed 5 bases and J 3 bases; nucleotides not matched to a gene: 0. CDR1 and CDR2 (germline): GTSNPN, SVGIG (reference sequence). Here the CDR3 reads CAWGTSGKETQYF. Here the CDR3 DNA reads TGTGCCTGGGGGACTAGCGGGAAAGAGACCCAGTACTTC.

As for this clone: Likely a read error: the CDR3 ends without its conserved phenylalanine or tryptophan. The limits of the CDR3 on the DNA are not certain, so only TCRdb's listed CDR3 is given. The chain employs TRBV6-2 or TRBV6-3 and TRBJ1-4; TRBD1 was called by the table and not checked on the DNA. Per germline, CDR1 MNHEY and CDR2 SVGEGT. The length of the CDR3 is 10 amino acids, counting both ends. The CDR3 region is CASSRYRGFA.

The sample holds one count of this clone. The rearrangement joins TRBV18 to TRBJ2-5; TRBD1 aligns across 7 bases. The V gene's germline CDR1 is KGHSH and CDR2 LQKENI. V shed 4 bases, J shed 3 bases, and the junction held 8 bases outside the gene matches. This CDR3 is 15 amino acids long. The CDR3 nucleotides are TGTGCCAGCTCACTTTCTTCAGGGGGAGAAGAGACCCAGTACTTC. It translates to CASSLSSGGEETQYF. The variable domain in full, completed from reference TRBV18 and TRBJ2-5, reads NAGVMQNPRHLVRRRGQEARLRCSPMKGHSHVYWYRQLPEEGLKFMVYLQKENIIDESGMPKERFSAEFPKEGPSILRIQQVVRGDSAAYFCASSLSSGGEETQYFGPGTRLLVL.

The genes are TRBV27 and TRBJ1-1; 7 bases fit TRBD1. This CDR3 is built from 13 residues. The V segment lost 6 bases and the J segment 5 bases; nucleotides outside the gene matches: 6. Germline V gene sequence: CDR1 MNHEY, CDR2 SMNVEV (reference sequence). CDR3 DNA: TGTGCCAGCAGGAGGACAGGCGGGACTGAAGCTTTCTTT. Protein sequence: CASRRTGGTEAFF.

V and J are TRBV5-1 and TRBJ2-5; D is unresolved. The length of the CDR3 is 14 residues. Per the germline V gene, CDR1 is SGHRS and CDR2 is YFSETQ. Deletions cut 4 bases from V and 1 base from J, with 11 bases between. This chain's CDR3 is CASSPPVGQETQYF. The DNA for the CDR3 is TGCGCCAGCAGCCCGCCGGTCGGCCAAGAGACCCAGTACTTC.